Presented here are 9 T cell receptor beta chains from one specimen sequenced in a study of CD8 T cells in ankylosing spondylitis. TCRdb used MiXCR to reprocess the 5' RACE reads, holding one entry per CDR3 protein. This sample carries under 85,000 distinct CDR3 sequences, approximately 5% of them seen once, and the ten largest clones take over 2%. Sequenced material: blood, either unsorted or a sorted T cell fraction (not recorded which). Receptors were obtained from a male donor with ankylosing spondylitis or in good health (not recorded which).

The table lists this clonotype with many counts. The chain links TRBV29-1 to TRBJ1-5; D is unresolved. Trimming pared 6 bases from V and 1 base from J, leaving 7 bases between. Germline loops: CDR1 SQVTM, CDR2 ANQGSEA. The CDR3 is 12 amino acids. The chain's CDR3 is CSVSDSNQPQHF. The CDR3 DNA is TGCAGCGTGTCGGACAGCAATCAGCCCCAGCATTTT.

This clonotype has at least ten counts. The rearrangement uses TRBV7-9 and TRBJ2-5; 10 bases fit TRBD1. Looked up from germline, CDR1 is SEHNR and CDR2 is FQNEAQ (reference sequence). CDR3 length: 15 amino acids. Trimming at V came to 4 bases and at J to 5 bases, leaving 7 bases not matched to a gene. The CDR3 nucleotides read TGTGCCAGCAGCTCCACGACAGGGGGCTTGGAGACCCAGTACTTC. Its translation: CASSSTTGGLETQYF. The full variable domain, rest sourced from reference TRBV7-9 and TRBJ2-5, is DTGVSQNPRHKITKRGQNVTFRCDPISEHNRLYWYRQTLGQGPEFLTYFQNEAQLEKSRLLSDRFSAERPKGSFSTLEIQRTEQGDSAMYLCASSSTTGGLETQYFGPGTRLLVL.

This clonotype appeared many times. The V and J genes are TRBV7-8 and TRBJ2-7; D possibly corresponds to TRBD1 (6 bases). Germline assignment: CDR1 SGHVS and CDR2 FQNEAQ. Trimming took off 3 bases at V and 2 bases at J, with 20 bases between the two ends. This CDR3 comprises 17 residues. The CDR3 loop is CASSFSWSQGSAYEQYF. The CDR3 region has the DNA TGTGCCAGCAGCTTCTCGTGGAGCCAGGGGTCCGCCTACGAGCAGTACTTC. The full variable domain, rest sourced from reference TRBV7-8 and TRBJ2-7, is GAGVSQSPRYKVAKRGQDVALRCDPISGHVSLFWYQQALGQGPEFLTYFQNEAQLDKSGLPSDRFFAERPEGSVSTLKIQRTQQEDSAVYLCASSFSWSQGSAYEQYFGPGTRLTVT.

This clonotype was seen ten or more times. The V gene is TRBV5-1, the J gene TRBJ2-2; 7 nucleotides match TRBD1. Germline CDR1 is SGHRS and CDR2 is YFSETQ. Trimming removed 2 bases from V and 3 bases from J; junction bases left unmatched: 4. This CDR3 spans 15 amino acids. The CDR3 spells CASSFGQADTGELFF. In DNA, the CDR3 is TGCGCCAGCAGCTTCGGACAGGCGGACACCGGGGAGCTGTTTTTT.

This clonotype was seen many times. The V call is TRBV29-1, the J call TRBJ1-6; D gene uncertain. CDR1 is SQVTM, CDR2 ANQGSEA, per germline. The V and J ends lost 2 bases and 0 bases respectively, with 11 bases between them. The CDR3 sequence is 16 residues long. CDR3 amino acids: CSVELIPSSYNSPLHF. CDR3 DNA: TGCAGCGTTGAACTTATTCCCAGCTCCTATAATTCACCCCTCCACTTT.

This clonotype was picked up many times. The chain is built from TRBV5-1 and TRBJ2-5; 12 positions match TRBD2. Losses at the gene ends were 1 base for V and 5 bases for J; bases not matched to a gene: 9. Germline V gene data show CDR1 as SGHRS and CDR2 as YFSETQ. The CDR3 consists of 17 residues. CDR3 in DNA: TGCGCCAGCAGCTTGAGGCCTAGCGGGGGGGCCAGGGAGACCCAGTACTTC. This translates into CASSLRPSGGARETQYF.

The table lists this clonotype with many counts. The CDR3 bases are TGCAGTGCCCAAATAGAAGACTACGAGCAGTACTTC. It yields the protein CSAQIEDYEQYF. The V gene is TRBV20-1, the J gene TRBJ2-7, with D unresolved. This CDR3 is 12 amino acids long. The germline gives CDR1 DFQATT, CDR2 SNEGSKA (reference sequence). V dropped 6 bases and J dropped 3 bases, with 12 bases sitting between them.

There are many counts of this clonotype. The DNA for the CDR3 is TGCAGTGCTAGAGGTCAAATCTACGAGCAGTACTTC. It is translated as CSARGQIYEQYF. The V gene is TRBV20-1, the J gene TRBJ2-7; D remains ambiguous. This CDR3 contains 12 residues. Trimming stripped 1 base from V and 3 bases from J, with 7 bases between. Germline V gene lookup returns CDR1 DFQATT and CDR2 SNEGSKA (reference sequence).

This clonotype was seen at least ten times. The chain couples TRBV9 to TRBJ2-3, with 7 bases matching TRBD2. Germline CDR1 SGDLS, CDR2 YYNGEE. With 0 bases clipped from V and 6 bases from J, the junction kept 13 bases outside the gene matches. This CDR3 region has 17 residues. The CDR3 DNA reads TGTGCCAGCAGCGTAGAAAGCGGGACCGGACGGACGGATACGCAGTATTTT. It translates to CASSVESGTGRTDTQYF.